This T cell receptor beta chain was documented in a study of lymphopenia after photon versus proton radiotherapy. Study-wide points: Under photons, naive T cells and diversity fell while effector/memory populations rose. Oligoclonal CD8+ Temra expansion after nadir drove photon patients' diversity drop. Only patients who died were analyzed for survival; proton advantage is unproven.

Turning to this clone: What it binds is unknown.

This CDR3 comprises 17 residues. Germline V gene data show CDR1 as SGHVS and CDR2 as FNYEAQ. The ends lost 1 base at V and 4 bases at J; junction bases unmatched: 8. Measured with immunoSEQ multiplex PCR; TCRdb has only the in-frame clones, and not every one. This sample has around 50,000 clones, with roughly 83% found just once. The specimen was peripheral blood, collected from a patient treated with proton-based radiotherapy. V is TRBV7-6 and J is TRBJ2-3, with 10 bases lining up with TRBD2. The origin of this receptor is a man aged 60 to 75 with pancreatic cancer. The CDR3 sequence: CASSLVSGLAAADTQYF. The CDR3 bases are TGTGCCAGCAGCTTAGTTTCCGGACTAGCGGCGGCAGATACGCAGTATTTT.